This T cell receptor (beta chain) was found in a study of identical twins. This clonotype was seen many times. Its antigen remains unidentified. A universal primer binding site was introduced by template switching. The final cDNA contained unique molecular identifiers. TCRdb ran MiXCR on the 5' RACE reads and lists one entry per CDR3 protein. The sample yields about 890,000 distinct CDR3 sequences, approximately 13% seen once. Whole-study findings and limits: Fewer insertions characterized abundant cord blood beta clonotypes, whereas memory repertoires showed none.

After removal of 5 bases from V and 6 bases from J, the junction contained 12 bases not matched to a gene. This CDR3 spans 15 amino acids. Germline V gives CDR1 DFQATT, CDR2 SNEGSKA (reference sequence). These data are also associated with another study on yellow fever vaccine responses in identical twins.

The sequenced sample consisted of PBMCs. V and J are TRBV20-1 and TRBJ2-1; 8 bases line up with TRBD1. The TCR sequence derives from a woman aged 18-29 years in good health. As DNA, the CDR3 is TGCAGTGCTCCACTCACGGGACAGGCAATCAATGAGCAGTTCTTC. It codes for CSAPLTGQAINEQFF.